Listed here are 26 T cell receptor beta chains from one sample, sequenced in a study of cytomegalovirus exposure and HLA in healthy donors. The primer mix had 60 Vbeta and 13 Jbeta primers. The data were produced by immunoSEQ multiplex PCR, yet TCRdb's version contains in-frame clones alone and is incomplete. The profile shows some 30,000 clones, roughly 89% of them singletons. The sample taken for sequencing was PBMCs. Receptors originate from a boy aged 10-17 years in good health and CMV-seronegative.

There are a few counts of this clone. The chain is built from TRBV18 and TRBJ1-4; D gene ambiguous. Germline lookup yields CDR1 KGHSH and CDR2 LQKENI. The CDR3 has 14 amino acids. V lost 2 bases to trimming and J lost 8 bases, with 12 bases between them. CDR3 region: CASSPSGEVEKLFF. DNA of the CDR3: TGTGCCAGCTCACCATCCGGGGAAGTGGAAAAACTGTTTTTT.

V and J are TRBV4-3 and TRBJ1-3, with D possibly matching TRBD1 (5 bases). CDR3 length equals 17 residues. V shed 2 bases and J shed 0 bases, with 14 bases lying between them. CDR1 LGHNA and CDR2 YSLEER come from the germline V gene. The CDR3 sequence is CASSQLKRQHSGNTIYF. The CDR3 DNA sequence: TGCGCCAGCAGCCAACTAAAGAGACAGCACTCTGGAAACACCATATATTTT.

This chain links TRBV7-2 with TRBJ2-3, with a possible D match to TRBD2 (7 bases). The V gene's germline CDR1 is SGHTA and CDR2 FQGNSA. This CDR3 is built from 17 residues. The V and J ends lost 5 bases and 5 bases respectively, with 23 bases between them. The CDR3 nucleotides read TGTGCCAGCAGCGCACAGGGAGGGATATCGTTGGTAGATACGCAGTATTTT. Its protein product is CASSAQGGISLVDTQYF.

The CDR3 spells CASSLTGGLYNEQFF. The CDR3 DNA reads as TGCGCCAGCAGCTTGACAGGGGGGCTGTACAATGAGCAGTTCTTC. This sequence joins TRBV5-1 and TRBJ2-1, with 8 bases fitting TRBD1. The germline V gene encodes CDR1 SGHRS and CDR2 YFSETQ. Germline trimming cut 1 base from V and 4 bases from J; bases unmatched to any gene: 4. The CDR3 is 15 amino acids.

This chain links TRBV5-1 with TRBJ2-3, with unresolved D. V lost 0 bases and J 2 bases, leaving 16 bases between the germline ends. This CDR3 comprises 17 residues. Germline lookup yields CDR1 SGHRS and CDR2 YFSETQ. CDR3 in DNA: TGCGCCAGCAGCTTGGCCTCAGAGACAATCGACACAGATACGCAGTATTTT. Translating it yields CASSLASETIDTDTQYF.

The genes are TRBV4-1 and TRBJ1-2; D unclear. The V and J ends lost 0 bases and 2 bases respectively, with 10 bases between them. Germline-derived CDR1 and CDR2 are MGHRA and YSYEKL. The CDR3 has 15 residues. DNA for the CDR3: TGCGCCAGCAGCCAAGACTGGCAGAACAACTATGGCTACACCTTC. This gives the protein CASSQDWQNNYGYTF.

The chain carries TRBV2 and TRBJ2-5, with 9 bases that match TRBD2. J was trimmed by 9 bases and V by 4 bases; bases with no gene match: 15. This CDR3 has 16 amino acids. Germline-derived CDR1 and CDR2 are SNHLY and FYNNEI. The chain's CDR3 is CASSASVGGGAFAQYF. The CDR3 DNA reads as TGTGCCAGCAGTGCTTCGGTTGGCGGGGGGGCCTTTGCCCAGTACTTC.

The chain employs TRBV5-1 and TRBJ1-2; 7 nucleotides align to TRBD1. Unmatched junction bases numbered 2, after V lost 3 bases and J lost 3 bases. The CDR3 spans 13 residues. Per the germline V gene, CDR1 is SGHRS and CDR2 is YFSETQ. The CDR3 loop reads CASSSGTDYGYTF. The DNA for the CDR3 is TGCGCCAGCAGCTCCGGGACAGACTATGGCTACACCTTC.

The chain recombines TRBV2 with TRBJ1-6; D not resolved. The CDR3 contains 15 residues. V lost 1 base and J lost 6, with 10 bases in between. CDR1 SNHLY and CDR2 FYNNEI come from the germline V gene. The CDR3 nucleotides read TGTGCCAGCAGTGAAGGGCAGATTATTAATTCACCCCTCCACTTT. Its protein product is CASSEGQIINSPLHF.

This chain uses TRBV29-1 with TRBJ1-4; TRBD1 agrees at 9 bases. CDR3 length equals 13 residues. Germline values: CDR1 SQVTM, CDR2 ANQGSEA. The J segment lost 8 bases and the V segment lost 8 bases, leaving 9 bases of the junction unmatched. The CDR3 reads CSIAGTGREKLFF. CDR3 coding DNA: TGCAGCATCGCCGGGACAGGGCGCGAAAAACTGTTTTTT.

Written as DNA, the CDR3 is TGTGCCAGCAGCGTATTCAGGGTATCCTACAATGAGCAGTTCTTC. It specifies CASSVFRVSYNEQFF. This chain joins TRBV9 and TRBJ2-1, with D tentatively TRBD1 (5 bases). The germline CDR1 and CDR2 sequences are SGDLS and YYNGEE. Trimming pared 1 base from V and 1 base from J, leaving 9 bases between. The CDR3 sequence is 15 residues long.

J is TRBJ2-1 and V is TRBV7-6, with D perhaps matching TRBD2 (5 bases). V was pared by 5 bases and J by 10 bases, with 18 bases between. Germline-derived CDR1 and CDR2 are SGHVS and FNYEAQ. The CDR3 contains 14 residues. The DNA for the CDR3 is TGTGCCAGCAGCCCGACGGGGAACCTAGGGGAGCAGTTCTTC. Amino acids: CASSPTGNLGEQFF.

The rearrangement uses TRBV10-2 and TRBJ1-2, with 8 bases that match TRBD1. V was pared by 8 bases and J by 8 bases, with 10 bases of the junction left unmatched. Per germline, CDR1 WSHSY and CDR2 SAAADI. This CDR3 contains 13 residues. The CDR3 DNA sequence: TGCGCCAGCGCGAGGGAGACAGGGGTAGGCTACACCTTC. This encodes CASARETGVGYTF.

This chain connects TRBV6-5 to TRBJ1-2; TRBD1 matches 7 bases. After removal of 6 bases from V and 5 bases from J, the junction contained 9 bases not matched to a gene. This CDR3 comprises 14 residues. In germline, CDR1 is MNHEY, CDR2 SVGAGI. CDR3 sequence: CASSGDSLLYGYTF. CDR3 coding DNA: TGTGCCAGCAGCGGGGACAGTTTGTTGTATGGCTACACCTTC.

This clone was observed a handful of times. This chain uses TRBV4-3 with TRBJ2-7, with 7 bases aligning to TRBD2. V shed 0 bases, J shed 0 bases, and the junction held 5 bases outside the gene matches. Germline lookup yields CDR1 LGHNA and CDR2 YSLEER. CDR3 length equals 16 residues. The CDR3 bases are TGCGCCAGCAGCCAAGATTTGGGGGGGGGCTCCTACGAGCAGTACTTC. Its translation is CASSQDLGGGSYEQYF.

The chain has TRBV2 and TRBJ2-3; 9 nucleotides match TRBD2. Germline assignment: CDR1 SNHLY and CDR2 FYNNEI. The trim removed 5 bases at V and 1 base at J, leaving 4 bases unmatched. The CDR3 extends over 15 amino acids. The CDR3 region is CASSPGTSRTDTQYF. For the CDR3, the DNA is TGTGCCAGCAGTCCCGGGACTAGCCGCACAGATACGCAGTATTTT. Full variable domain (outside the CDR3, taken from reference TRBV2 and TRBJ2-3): EPEVTQTPSHQVTQMGQEVILRCVPISNHLYFYWYRQILGQKVEFLVSFYNNEISEKSEIFDDQFSVERPDGSNFTLKIRSTKLEDSAMYFCASSPGTSRTDTQYFGPGTRLTVL.

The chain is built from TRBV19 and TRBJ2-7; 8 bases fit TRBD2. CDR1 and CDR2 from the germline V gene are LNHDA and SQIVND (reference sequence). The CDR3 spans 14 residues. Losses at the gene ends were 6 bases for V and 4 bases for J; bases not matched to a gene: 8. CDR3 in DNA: TGTGCCAGTAGCCCATCGGGGACTAGTTACGAGCAGTACTTC. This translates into CASSPSGTSYEQYF. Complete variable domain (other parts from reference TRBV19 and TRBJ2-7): DGGITQSPKYLFRKEGQNVTLSCEQNLNHDAMYWYRQDPGQGLRLIYYSQIVNDFQKGDIAEGYSVSREKKESFPLTVTSAQKNPTAFYLCASSPSGTSYEQYFGPGTRLTVT.

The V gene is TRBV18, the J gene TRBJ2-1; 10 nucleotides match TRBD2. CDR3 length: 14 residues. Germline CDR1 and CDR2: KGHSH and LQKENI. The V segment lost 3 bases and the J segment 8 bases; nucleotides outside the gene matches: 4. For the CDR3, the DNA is TGTGCCAGCTCACCCGGACTAGCGGTTGATGAGCAGTTCTTC. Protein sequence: CASSPGLAVDEQFF.

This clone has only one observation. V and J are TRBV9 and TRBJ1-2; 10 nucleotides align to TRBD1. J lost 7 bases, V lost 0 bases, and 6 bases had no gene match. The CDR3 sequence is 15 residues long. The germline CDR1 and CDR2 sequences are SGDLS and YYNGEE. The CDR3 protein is CASSVEVGQGFGYTF. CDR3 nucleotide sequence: TGTGCCAGCAGCGTAGAAGTGGGACAGGGGTTTGGCTACACCTTC.

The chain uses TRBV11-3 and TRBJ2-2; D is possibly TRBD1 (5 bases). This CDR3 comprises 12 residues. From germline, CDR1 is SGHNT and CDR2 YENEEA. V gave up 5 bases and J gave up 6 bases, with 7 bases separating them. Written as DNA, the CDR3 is TGTGCCAGCAGCCCAGGGTCCGGGGAGCTGTTTTTT. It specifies CASSPGSGELFF.

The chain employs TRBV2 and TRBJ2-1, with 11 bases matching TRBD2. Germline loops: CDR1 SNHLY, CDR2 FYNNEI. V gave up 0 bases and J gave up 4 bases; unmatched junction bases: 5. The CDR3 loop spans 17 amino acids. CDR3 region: CASSEARIAGGYNEQFF. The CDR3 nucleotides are TGTGCCAGCAGTGAAGCGCGTATAGCGGGGGGGTACAATGAGCAGTTCTTC.

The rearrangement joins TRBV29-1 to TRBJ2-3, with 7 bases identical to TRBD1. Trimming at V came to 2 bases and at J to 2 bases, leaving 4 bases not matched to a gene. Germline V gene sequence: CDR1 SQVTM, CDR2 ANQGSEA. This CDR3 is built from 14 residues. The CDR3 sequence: CSVERGQVTDTQYF. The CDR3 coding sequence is TGCAGCGTTGAAAGGGGGCAGGTCACAGATACGCAGTATTTT.

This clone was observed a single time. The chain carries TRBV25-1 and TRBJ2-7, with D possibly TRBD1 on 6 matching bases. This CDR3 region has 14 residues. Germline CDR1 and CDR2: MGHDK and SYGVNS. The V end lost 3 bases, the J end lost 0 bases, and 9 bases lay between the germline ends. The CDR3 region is CASSESGHSYEQYF. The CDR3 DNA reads TGTGCCAGCAGTGAGTCGGGACACTCCTACGAGCAGTACTTC.

CDR3 coding DNA: TGTGCCAGCAGCAGATTTGGACTAGCGGAATACAATGAGCAGTTCTTC. It is translated as CASSRFGLAEYNEQFF. The chain carries TRBV5-6 and TRBJ2-1; 10 bases match TRBD2. Unmatched junction bases numbered 8, after V lost 4 bases and J lost 4 bases. This CDR3 comprises 16 residues. Germline CDR1 reads SGHDT; CDR2 reads YYEEEE.

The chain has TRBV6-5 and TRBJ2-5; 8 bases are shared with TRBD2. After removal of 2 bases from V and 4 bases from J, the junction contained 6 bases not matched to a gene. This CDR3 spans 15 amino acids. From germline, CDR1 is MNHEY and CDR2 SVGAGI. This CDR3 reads CASSYASGWSETQYF. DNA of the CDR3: TGTGCCAGCAGTTACGCTAGCGGGTGGTCAGAGACCCAGTACTTC.

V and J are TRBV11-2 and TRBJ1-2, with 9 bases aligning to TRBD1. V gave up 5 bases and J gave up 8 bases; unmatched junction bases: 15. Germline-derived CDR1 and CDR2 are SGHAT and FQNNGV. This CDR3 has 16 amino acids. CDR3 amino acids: CASSPRDGTGGGGYTF. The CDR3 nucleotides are TGTGCCAGCAGCCCGAGGGACGGAACAGGGGGCGGAGGCTACACCTTC.